This T cell receptor beta chain emerged from a study of monozygotic twins with inflammatory bowel disease. Broader study findings: People with IBD had fewer clonotypes in common with others than healthy twins did, especially with disease activity.

The CDR3 contains 14 residues. CDR1 and CDR2 from the germline V gene are SGDLS and YYNGEE. Comment on this clonotype: Its target is unknown.

Generation of cDNA took place in eight separate reactions per sample. UMIs that included a 6-nucleotide sample barcode were added by template switching, which took place during cDNA synthesis. TCRdb processed the 5' RACE reads again and assigns one entry to each CDR3 protein, with no DNA. The specimen's table records around 400,000 distinct CDR3 sequences. The sequence came from a human donor with ulcerative colitis or Crohn's disease, or a healthy co-twin of an affected twin (not recorded which). Sequenced: blood. This chain links TRBV9 with TRBJ2-3; TCRdb indicates TRBD1, and absent DNA this call remains unverified. The CDR3 region is CASSVGAGPDTQYF.